The present T cell receptor beta chain was sequenced within a study of blood T cell repertoires in COVID-19 (dated by TCRdb to 2019 to 2021). At the level of the whole study: Samples covering the acute and convalescent phases of COVID-19 were provided by collaborators in the United States, Italy and Spain. The prospective study material was composed of cDNA or gDNA derived from T cells, B-cell-depleted T cells, or PBMCs. The dataset comprised deeply sampled blood TCRbeta repertoires from subjects exposed to, actively infected with, or recovered from COVID-19. The repertoires were released in a freely available public database intended as a resource for research on the immune response to SARS-CoV-2. The samples were drawn from two sources: the first 160 participants of the ongoing ImmuneRACE study, and 1,200 or so subjects contributed by 6 global collaborators. Sample metadata almost always included a de-identified subject ID, COVID-19 status, age in years and sex. HLA class I and class II types, where available, came from metadata supplied by the sample provider rather than from assay-based typing. Overall study outcomes, separate from this receptor: Clinical and demographic metadata were provided uncurated, with the amount varying by source and participant.

The CDR3 holds 17 amino acids from the cysteine to the phenylalanine. Just CDR3 DNA is preserved here, 51 bases in frame from base 1. The trim is 1 base for V and 0 bases for J, with a gap of 16 bases between the germline ends. CDR1 and CDR2 were assigned from the germline V gene (reference sequence) as LGHDT and YNNKEL. Whole blood was collected in K2EDTA tubes by collaborating institutions according to the institutions' own protocols. Collaborator samples were shipped for TCRbeta analysis as frozen whole blood, isolated PBMCs, or DNA extracted from either sample type. This clone was seen just once. Its antigen remains undetermined. Per-nucleotide qualities are absent, and no much larger clonotype sits a single base away. The immunoSEQ Assay, a bias-controlled multiplex PCR, was used to amplify TCRbeta CDR3 regions from genomic DNA. On the authors' methods: Within the assay, amplification of reference gene primers was used to estimate how many nucleated cells each sample contained. To quantify the absolute abundance of each unique TCRbeta CDR3 rearrangement, sequence reads were collapsed and filtered. For each sample, productive Simpson clonality was calculated as the square root of Simpson's diversity index over productive rearrangements. TCRdb carries this immuneACCESS record with in-frame sequences only. Its versions omit some clonotypes, under half of them owing to an unresolved V gene in the studies checked, with the rest unexplained. From that table come the V and J calls and clone size; the DNA was used to work out D and trimming. The sample yields roughly 15,000 clones; roughly nine tenths were counted once. The ten largest clonotypes hold roughly 17% of the sample.

The chain joins TRBV3-1 (or the pseudogene TRBV3-2) to TRBJ2-7, with TRBD2 perhaps the D gene, on 5 matching bases. The source material was peripheral blood. This receptor was taken from a man aged 50-59 years with active COVID-19. Here the CDR3 is given as CASSQAPERRSSYEQYF. The DNA sequence reads TGTGCCAGCAGCCAAGCCCCTGAGCGGAGAAGCTCCTACGAGCAGTACTTC.